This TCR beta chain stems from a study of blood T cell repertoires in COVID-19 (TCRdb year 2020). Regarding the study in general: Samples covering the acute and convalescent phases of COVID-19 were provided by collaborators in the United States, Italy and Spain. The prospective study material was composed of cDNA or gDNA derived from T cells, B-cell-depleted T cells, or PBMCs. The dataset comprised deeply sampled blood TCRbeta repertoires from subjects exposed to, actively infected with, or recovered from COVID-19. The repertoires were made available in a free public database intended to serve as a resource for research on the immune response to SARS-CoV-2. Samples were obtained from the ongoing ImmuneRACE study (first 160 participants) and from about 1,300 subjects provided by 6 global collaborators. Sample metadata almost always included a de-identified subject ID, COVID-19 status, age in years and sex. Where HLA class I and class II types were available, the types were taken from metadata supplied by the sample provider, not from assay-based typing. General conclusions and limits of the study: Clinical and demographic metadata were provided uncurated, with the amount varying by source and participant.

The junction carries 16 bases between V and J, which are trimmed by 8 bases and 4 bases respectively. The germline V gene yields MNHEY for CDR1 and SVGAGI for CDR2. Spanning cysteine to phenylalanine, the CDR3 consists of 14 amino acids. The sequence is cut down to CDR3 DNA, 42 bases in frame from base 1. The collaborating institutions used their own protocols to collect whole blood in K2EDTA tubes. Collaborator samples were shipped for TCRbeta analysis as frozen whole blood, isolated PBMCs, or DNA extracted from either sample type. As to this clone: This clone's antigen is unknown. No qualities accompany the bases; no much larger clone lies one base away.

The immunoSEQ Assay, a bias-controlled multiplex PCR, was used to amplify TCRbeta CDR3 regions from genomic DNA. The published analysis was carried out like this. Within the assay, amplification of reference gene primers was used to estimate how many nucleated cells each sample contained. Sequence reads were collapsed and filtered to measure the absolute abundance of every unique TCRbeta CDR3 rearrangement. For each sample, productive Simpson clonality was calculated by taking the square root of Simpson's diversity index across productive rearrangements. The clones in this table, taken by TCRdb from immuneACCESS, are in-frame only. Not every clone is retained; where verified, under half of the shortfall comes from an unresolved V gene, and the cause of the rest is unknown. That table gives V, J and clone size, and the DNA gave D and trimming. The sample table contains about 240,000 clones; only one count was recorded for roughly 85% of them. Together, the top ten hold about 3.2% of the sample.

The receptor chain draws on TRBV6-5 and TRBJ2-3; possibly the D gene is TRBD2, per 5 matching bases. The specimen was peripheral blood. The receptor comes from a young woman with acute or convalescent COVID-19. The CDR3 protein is CASSNMGVPDTQYF. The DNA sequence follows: TGTGCCAGCTCTAACATGGGAGTCCCAGATACGCAGTATTTT.